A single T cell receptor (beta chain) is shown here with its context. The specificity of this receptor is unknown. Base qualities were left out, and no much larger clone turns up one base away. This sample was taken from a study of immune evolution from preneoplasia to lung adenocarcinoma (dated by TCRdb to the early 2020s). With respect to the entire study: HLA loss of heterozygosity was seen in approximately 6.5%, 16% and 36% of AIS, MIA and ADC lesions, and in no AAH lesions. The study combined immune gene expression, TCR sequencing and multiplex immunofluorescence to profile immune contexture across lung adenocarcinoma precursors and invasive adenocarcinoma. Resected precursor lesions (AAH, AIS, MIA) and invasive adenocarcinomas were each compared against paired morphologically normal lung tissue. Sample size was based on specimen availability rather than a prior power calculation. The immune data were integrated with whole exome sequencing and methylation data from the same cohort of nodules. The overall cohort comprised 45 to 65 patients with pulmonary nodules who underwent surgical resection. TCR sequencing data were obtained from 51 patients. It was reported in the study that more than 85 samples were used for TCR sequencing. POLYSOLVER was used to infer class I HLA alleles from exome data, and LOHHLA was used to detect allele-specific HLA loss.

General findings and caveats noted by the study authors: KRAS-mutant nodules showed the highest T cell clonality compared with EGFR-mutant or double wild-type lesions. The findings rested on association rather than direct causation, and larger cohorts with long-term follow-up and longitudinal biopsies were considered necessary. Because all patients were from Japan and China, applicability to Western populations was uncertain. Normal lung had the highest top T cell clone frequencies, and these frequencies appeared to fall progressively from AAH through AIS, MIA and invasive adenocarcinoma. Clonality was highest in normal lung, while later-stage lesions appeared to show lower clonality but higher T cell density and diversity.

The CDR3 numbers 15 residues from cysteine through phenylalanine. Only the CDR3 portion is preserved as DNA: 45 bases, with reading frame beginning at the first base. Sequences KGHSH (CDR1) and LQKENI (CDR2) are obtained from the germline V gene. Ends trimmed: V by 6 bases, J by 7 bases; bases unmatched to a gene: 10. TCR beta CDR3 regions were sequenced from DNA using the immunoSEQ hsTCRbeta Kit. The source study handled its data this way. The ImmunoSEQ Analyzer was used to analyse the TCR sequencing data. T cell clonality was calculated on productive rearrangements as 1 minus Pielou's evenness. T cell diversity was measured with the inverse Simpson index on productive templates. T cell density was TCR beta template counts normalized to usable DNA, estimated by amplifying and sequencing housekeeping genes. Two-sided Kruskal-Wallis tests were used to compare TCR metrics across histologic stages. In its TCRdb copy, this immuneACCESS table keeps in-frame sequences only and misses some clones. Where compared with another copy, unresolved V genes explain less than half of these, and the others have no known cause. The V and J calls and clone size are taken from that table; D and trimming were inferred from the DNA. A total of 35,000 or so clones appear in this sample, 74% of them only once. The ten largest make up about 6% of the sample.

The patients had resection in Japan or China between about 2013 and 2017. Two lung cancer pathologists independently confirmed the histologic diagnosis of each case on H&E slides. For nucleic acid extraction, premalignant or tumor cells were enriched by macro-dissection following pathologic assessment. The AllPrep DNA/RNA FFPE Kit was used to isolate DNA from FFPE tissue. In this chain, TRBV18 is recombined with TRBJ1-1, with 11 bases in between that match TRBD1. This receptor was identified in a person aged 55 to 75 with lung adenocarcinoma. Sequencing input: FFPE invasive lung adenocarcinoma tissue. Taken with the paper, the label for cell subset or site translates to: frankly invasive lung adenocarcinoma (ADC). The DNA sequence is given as TGTGCCAGCTCCCCCGGACAGGGGGCCTCGAGTGAAGCTTTCTTT. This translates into CASSPGQGASSEAFF.